The following is a T cell receptor (beta chain) sequence with its context. Its specificity is unknown. Using its own MiXCR run on the PCR reads, TCRdb lists one record per CDR3 protein. The sample contains under 350,000 distinct CDR3 sequences, over 20% of which appear only once. This CDR3 spans 19 amino acids. V was clipped by 7 bases and J by 0 bases; unmatched bases: 20. From germline, CDR1 is SQVTM and CDR2 ANQGSEA. This sample is drawn from a study of molecular identifiers for immune sequencing clone quantification. The study, taken as a whole, reports: Should identical TCR molecules share a barcode, the sizes of highly expanded clones could be underestimated.

The chain has TRBV29-1 and TRBJ2-1, with 8 bases aligning to TRBD1. Sequencing was carried out using naive CD8+ T cells from blood, with Jurkat cell RNA spiked in. Subset defined: FACS-sorted CD8+CD4-CCR7+CD45RA+ naive T cells. The source is a human donor in good health. Some libraries in this study had Jurkat cell RNA spiked in. CDR3 loop: CSAAGLGTGTISSYNEQFF. The CDR3 DNA reads as TGCAGCGCCGCCGGACTCGGGACAGGTACTATTAGCTCCTACAATGAGCAGTTCTTC.